These T cell receptor beta chains were read from a single sample in a study of blood T cell repertoires in COVID-19. Assay: immunoSEQ multiplex PCR; the TCRdb copy retains only in-frame clones and omits some. Of about 180,000 clones in the sample, about four fifths were seen once. The sample comprised peripheral blood. These TCRs come from a man between 65 and 85 years old with active or convalescent COVID-19. Each CDR3 is given without its conserved first and last residue. The order of the fields is J gene, V gene, D gene, CDR3 protein. D genes are given only for firm matches.

TRBJ2-5	TRBV12-2	.	ASRLVEGERGGDQETQY
TRBJ2-1	TRBV18	TRBD1	ASSPQGTAYNEQF
TRBJ1-1	TRBV5-1	.	ASSLGTGTAVEAF
TRBJ1-2	TRBV11-1	.	ASSSPAGPKTGYT
TRBJ2-3	TRBV27	.	ASSSDRTPITRGTDTQY
TRBJ2-7	TRBV6-5	.	ASSYSLGYEQY
TRBJ2-7	TRBV21-1	.	ASIIDSSSYEQY
TRBJ1-5	TRBV2	.	ATSGQGNQPQH
TRBJ2-7	TRBV27	TRBD1	ASSSLPPGQGFEQY
TRBJ2-5	TRBV10-3	.	AISESTGRGRQETQY